Detailed here is one T cell receptor beta chain. Its specificity is unknown. This sample is drawn from a study of cytomegalovirus exposure and HLA in healthy donors. Findings of the study overall: Researchers counted 164 TCR beta chains as cytomegalovirus-associated. With high specificity and sensitivity, the classifier reportedly diagnosed cytomegalovirus status.

Data came from immunoSEQ multiplex PCR; TCRdb stores just in-frame clones and leaves some out. The sample records 150,000 or so clones, approximately 92% being singletons. There are 15 residues in the CDR3. V lost 6 bases to trimming and J lost 3 bases; unmatched junction nucleotides: 9. Germline CDR1 and CDR2: SGHRS and YFSETQ. The donors were members of the validation cohort, which comprised under 150 subjects and was separate from the first cohort of roughly 700 subjects. This receptor was obtained from a young woman in good health and CMV-seronegative. The chain has TRBV5-1 and TRBJ2-1; 7 bases are a match to TRBD1. The specimen was PBMCs. The CDR3 nucleotides read TGCGCCAGCAATTTGGGACAGTCGCTCTACAATGAGCAGTTCTTC. Translated: CASNLGQSLYNEQFF.